This entry lists 6 T cell receptor beta chains sequenced from one sample in a study of cytomegalovirus exposure and HLA in healthy donors. 60 Vbeta and 13 Jbeta primers were used in PCR. Assay used: immunoSEQ multiplex PCR; TCRdb lists only in-frame clones, some missing. The table records more than 100,000 clones, approximately 79% of them present only once. Sequenced sample: PBMCs. All receptors come from a man over 45 in good health and CMV-seropositive.

The rearrangement links TRBV2 to TRBJ1-2, with D possibly matching TRBD1 (5 bases). CDR1 SNHLY and CDR2 FYNNEI come from the germline V gene. Trimming shortened V by 0 bases and J by 7 bases, and 18 bases separated the two germline ends. This CDR3 has 16 residues. Here the CDR3 reads CASSEALGPGGGGYTF. In DNA form, the CDR3 reads TGTGCCAGCAGTGAAGCCTTGGGTCCGGGGGGAGGTGGCTACACCTTC.

This chain connects TRBV5-1 to TRBJ1-2; D unclear. This CDR3 has 13 amino acids. Trimming cost V 5 bases and J 2 bases, with 10 bases left between them. CDR1 and CDR2 (germline): SGHRS, YFSETQ. The CDR3 sequence is CASRESQNYGYTF. DNA for the CDR3: TGCGCCAGCAGGGAGAGTCAGAACTATGGCTACACCTTC.

This clone was detected only a few times. The chain couples TRBV5-1 to TRBJ1-1, with TRBD1 identical over 10 bases. The CDR3 is 17 amino acids. V was pared by 4 bases and J by 1 base, with 10 bases of the junction left unmatched. Germline V CDR1 and CDR2: SGHRS, YFSETQ. The CDR3, as DNA: TGCGCCAGCAGCCCTTGGGGGGGGGACAGGGGGAACACTGAAGCTTTCTTT. Amino acids: CASSPWGGDRGNTEAFF.

This clone was counted between two and nine times. This chain uses TRBV15 with TRBJ1-1; D possibly corresponds to TRBD1 (6 bases). From germline, CDR1 is LNHNV and CDR2 YYDKDF (reference sequence). CDR3 size: 16 residues. Trimming removed 0 bases from V and 3 bases from J, with 14 bases in between. CDR3 sequence (DNA): TGTGCCACCAGCAGAGATTGGACAGTAATCGACACTGAAGCTTTCTTT. This gives the protein CATSRDWTVIDTEAFF.

This clone was recorded a few times. The chain carries TRBV6-5 and TRBJ1-1; D remains ambiguous. This CDR3 is 13 amino acids long. Trimming took off 10 bases at V and 0 bases at J, with 12 bases between the two ends. Germline V CDR1 and CDR2: MNHEY, SVGAGI. CDR3 sequence reads: CATSVLMNTEAFF. The CDR3 nucleotides read TGTGCCACCTCGGTGTTGATGAACACTGAAGCTTTCTTT.

This sequence joins TRBV29-1 and TRBJ1-1; D may be TRBD1 (5 bases). In germline, CDR1 is SQVTM, CDR2 ANQGSEA. V lost 4 bases and J 2 bases, leaving 11 bases between the germline ends. The CDR3 loop spans 13 amino acids. The DNA of the CDR3 is TGCAGCGTTGTTAGGACATTTAACACTGAAGCTTTCTTT. Protein: CSVVRTFNTEAFF. Full variable domain (rest looked up from reference TRBV29-1 and TRBJ1-1): SAVISQKPSRDICQRGTSLTIQCQVDSQVTMMFWYRQQPGQSLTLIATANQGSEATYESGFVIDKFPISRPNLTFSTLTVSNMSPEDSSIYLCSVVRTFNTEAFFGQGTRLTVV.